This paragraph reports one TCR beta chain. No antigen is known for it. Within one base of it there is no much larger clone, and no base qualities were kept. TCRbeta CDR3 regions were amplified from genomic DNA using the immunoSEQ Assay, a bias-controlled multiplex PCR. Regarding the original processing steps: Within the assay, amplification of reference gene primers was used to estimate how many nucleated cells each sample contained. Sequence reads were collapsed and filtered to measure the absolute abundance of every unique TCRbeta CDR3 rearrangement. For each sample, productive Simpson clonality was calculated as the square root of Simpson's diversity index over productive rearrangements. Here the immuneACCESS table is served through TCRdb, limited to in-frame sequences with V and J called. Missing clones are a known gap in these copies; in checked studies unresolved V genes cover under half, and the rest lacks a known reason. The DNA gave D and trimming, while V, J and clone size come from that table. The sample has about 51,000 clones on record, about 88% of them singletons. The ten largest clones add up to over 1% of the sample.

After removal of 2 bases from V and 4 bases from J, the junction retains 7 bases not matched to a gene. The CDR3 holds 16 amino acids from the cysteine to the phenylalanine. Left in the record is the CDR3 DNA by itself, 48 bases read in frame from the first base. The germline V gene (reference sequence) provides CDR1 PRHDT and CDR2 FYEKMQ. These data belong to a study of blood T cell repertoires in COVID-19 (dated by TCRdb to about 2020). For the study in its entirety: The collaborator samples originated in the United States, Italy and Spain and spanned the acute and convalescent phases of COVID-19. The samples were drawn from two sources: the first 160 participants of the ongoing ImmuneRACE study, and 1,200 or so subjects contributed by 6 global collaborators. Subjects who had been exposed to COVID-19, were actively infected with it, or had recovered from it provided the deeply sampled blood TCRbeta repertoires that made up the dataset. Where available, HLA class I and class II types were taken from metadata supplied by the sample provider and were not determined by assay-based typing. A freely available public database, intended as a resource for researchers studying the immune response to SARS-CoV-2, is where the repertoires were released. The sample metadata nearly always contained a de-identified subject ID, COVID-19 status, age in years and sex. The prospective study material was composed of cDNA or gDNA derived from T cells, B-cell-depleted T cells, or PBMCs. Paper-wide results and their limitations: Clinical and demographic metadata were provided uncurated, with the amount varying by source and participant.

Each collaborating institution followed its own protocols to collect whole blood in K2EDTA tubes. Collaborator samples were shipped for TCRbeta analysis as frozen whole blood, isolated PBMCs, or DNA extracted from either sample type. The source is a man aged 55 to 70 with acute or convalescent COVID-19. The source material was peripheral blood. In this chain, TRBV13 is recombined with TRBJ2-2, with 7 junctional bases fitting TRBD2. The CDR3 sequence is CASSLFLAEITGELFF. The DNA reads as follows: TGTGCCAGCAGCTTATTCCTAGCGGAGATCACCGGGGAGCTGTTTTTT. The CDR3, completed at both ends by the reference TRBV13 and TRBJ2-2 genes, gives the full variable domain AAGVIQSPRHLIKEKRETATLKCYPIPRHDTVYWYQQGPGQDPQFLISFYEKMQSDKGSIPDRFSAQQFSDYHSELNMSSLELGDSALYFCASSLFLAEITGELFFGEGSRLTVL.